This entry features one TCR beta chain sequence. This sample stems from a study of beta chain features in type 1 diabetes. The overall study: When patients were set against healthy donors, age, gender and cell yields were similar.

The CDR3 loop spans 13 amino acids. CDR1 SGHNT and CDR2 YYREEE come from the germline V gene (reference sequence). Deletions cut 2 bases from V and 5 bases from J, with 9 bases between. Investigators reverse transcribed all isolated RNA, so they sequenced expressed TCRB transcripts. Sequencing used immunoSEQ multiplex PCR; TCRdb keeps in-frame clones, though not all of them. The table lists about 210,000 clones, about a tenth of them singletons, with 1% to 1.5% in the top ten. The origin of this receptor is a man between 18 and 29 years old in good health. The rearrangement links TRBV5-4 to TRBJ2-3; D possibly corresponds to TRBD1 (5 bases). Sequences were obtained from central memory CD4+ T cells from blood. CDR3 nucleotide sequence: TGTGCCAGCAGCTTTGACAGTGAAGATACGCAGTATTTT. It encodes CASSFDSEDTQYF.